The source of this T cell receptor (beta chain) is a study of technical replicates of blood from several donors. Generated by immunoSEQ multiplex PCR, the TCRdb table keeps only in-frame clones and is missing some. The sample has about 71,000 clones, roughly 92% seen once; the top ten hold around 0.44%. The CDR3 totals 15 residues. V lost 1 base and J lost 2, with 12 bases in between. In germline, CDR1 is MDHEN, CDR2 SYDVKM. Sequencing was done on a sample of T cells isolated from PBMCs. The chain combines TRBV28 with TRBJ2-7; D is possibly TRBD1 (6 bases). The TCR comes from a human donor in good health. The CDR3 bases are TGTGCCAGCAGTTTATTTTCGGACAGCGCCTACGAGCAGTACTTC. It specifies CASSLFSDSAYEQYF.